Listed below are T cell receptor beta chains from one sample, sequenced in a study of molecular identifiers for immune sequencing clone quantification. Each CDR3 protein is one row after TCRdb ran MiXCR on the PCR reads. This sample has approximately 10,000 distinct CDR3 sequences, with 15% to 20% found just once. The sample taken for sequencing was naive CD8+ T cells from blood, with Jurkat cell RNA spiked in. The receptors come from a human donor in good health. Some libraries in this study had Jurkat cell RNA spiked in. Each CDR3 is given with its conserved first and last residue. D genes are given only for firm matches. Clone sizes are given selectively: once, few, many, or a class where the clone is expanded.

CDR3: CASSLWGEGNQPQHF
DNA: TGTGCCAGCAGCTTATGGGGAGAAGGCAATCAGCCCCAGCATTTT
size: medium-sized
V: TRBV7-6
J: TRBJ1-5
D: .

CDR3: CASSLGGPGDEQYF
DNA: TGTGCCAGCAGCTTGGGGGGTCCCGGCGACGAGCAGTACTTC
size: many
V: TRBV5-6
J: TRBJ2-7
D: .

CDR3: CASSGNLGGTEAFF
DNA: TGTGCCAGCAGTGGGAATCTGGGGGGGACTGAAGCTTTCTTT
size: .
V: TRBV12-3/TRBV12-4
J: TRBJ1-1
D: .

CDR3: CASSLGQGSNQPQHF
DNA: TGTGCCAGCAGCTTGGGACAAGGCAGCAATCAGCCCCAGCATTTT
size: many
V: TRBV7-9
J: TRBJ1-5
D: .

CDR3: CSARDTSYEQYF
DNA: TGCAGTGCTCGGGACACTTCCTACGAGCAGTACTTC
size: .
V: TRBV20-1
J: TRBJ2-7
D: .

CDR3: CASSLTEVKGYNEQFF
DNA: TGTGCCAGCAGCCTTACAGAAGTTAAGGGGTACAATGAGCAGTTCTTC
size: medium-sized
V: TRBV6-6
J: TRBJ2-1
D: .

CDR3: CSAPEPGLAYNEQFF
DNA: TGCAGTGCTCCGGAACCGGGACTAGCCTACAATGAGCAGTTCTTC
size: many
V: TRBV20-1
J: TRBJ2-1
D: TRBD2

CDR3: CACSDGQRNSNQPQHF
DNA: TGTGCCTGCAGTGACGGACAGCGGAATAGCAATCAGCCCCAGCATTTT
size: .
V: TRBV2
J: TRBJ1-5
D: .

CDR3: CASSLHGNNEQFF
DNA: TGTGCCAGCAGTTTACACGGGAACAATGAGCAGTTCTTC
size: many
V: TRBV27
J: TRBJ2-1
D: .

CDR3: CACSTSADGRVTEAFF
DNA: TGTGCCTGCAGCACATCTGCAGACGGACGGGTCACTGAAGCTTTCTTT
size: .
V: TRBV9
J: TRBJ1-1
D: .

CDR3: CASSQADGNQPQHF
DNA: TGTGCCAGCAGCCAAGCAGACGGGAATCAGCCCCAGCATTTT
size: medium-sized
V: TRBV3-1
J: TRBJ1-5
D: .

CDR3: CASTKGLAAADTQYF
DNA: TGTGCCAGTACTAAGGGACTAGCGGCCGCAGATACGCAGTATTTT
size: medium-sized
V: TRBV19
J: TRBJ2-3
D: TRBD2

CDR3: CASSLRGDRTDTQYF
DNA: TGTGCCAGCAGTTTACGTGGAGACCGCACAGATACGCAGTATTTT
size: many
V: TRBV27
J: TRBJ2-3
D: .

CDR3: CASSLGQSNQPQHF
DNA: TGTGCCAGCAGCTTAGGTCAGAGCAATCAGCCCCAGCATTTT
size: many
V: TRBV7-9
J: TRBJ1-5
D: .